This entry features one TCR beta chain sequence. Its antigen is undetermined. The authors ran a second PCR of roughly 6 to 11 cycles using a sample-barcoded 5' primer and a J-beta primer mix. Each of the samples gave a minimum of 2.5 million paired-end reads that contained CDR3. TCRdb re-derived calls from the 5' RACE reads in MiXCR, one entry per CDR3 protein. The sample lists 1.5 million to 2 million distinct CDR3 sequences; roughly 49% were seen once. These data are taken from a study of blood T cells in healthy people across ages. Notes on the study in general: A strong correlation between TCR beta diversity and naive T cell percentage was seen.

The CDR3 contains 14 residues. V shed 3 bases and J shed 5 bases, with 12 bases lying between them. Germline CDR1 and CDR2: SNHLY and FYNNEI. Each donor gave roughly 10 milliliters of peripheral blood. Per sample, no less than 5.5 micrograms of total RNA were extracted. V gene TRBV2 combines with J gene TRBJ2-3; D is unclear. This clonotype was sampled from a woman aged 40 to 49 in good health. The specimen was blood. Here the CDR3 reads CASSDPLPKDTQYF. CDR3 sequence (DNA): TGTGCCAGCAGTGATCCCTTGCCTAAAGATACGCAGTATTTT.